A single sample gave rise to the 10 T cell receptor beta chains below, sequenced in a study of blood T cell repertoires in COVID-19. Measured with immunoSEQ multiplex PCR; TCRdb has only the in-frame clones, and not every one. The sample holds a few hundred thousand clones, over 75% seen once. The sequencing input was peripheral blood. These receptors came from a man between 18 and 35 years old with active or convalescent COVID-19.

The genes are TRBV12-5 and TRBJ1-2; D gene uncertain. Per germline, CDR1 LGHNT and CDR2 FRNRAP. The CDR3 totals 13 residues. V lost 8 bases and J lost 1, with 11 bases in between. This CDR3 reads CASSAGNNYGYTF. For the CDR3, the DNA is TGTGCTAGTTCAGCGGGGAATAACTATGGCTACACCTTC.

J is TRBJ1-6 and V is TRBV15; 10 positions agree with TRBD1. The CDR3 totals 15 residues. CDR1 and CDR2 (germline): LNHNV, YYDKDF (reference sequence). The ends lost 1 base at V and 6 bases at J; junction bases unmatched: 0. DNA of the CDR3: TGTGCCACCAGCAGAGGACAGGGGGCTAATTCACCCCTCCACTTT. It translates to CATSRGQGANSPLHF. The full variable domain, rest sourced from reference TRBV15 and TRBJ1-6, is DAMVIQNPRYQVTQFGKPVTLSCSQTLNHNVMYWYQQKSSQAPKLLFHYYDKDFNNEADTPDNFQSRRPNTSFCFLDIRSPGLGDTAMYLCATSRGQGANSPLHFGNGTRLTVT.

Remarks on this clone: The final CDR3 position lacks the conserved phenylalanine or tryptophan, pointing to a likely read error. Because the CDR3's place on the DNA is in doubt, the DNA is left out and the CDR3 is given as listed by TCRdb. V usage is TRBV5-4 and J usage is TRBJ2-4; the listed D gene, TRBD1, was not tested against the DNA. The CDR3 totals 12 residues, both ends included. Germline-derived CDR1 and CDR2 are SGHNT and YYREEE (reference sequence). The CDR3 sequence is CASGPLGTGGVL.

The chain links TRBV20-1 to TRBJ2-1; 8 bases agree with TRBD1. The V gene end was trimmed by 2 bases and the J gene end by 10 bases; junction bases not matched to a gene: 1. There are 11 residues in the CDR3. Germline CDR1 and CDR2: DFQATT and SNEGSKA (reference sequence). Written as DNA, the CDR3 is TGCAGTGCTAGAAGGACAGGGGAGCAGTTCTTC. It specifies CSARRTGEQFF.

This clone showed up just a few times. As DNA, the CDR3 is TGTGCCACCAGTGAGCCGGGACTGTTTTTT. This encodes CATSEPGLFF. The chain carries TRBV24-1 and TRBJ1-4, with D unclear. The CDR3 length is 10 residues. Germline CDR1 reads KGHDR; CDR2 reads SFDVKD. V was clipped by 4 bases and J by 13 bases, with 6 bases between them.

This rearrangement joins TRBV10-2 to TRBJ2-7, with D possibly matching TRBD2 (6 bases). Germline assignment: CDR1 WSHSY and CDR2 SAAADI. CDR3 length: 14 residues. Trimming took 3 bases from V and 5 from J, leaving 14 bases between them. CDR3 nucleotide sequence: TGCGCCAGCAGTGATGTGGCGGGGCGGGACGAGCAGTACTTC. It yields the protein CASSDVAGRDEQYF.

This sequence joins TRBV10-2 and TRBJ1-1; 10 nucleotides align to TRBD1. V lost 3 bases and J lost 11; bases outside the gene matches: 6. There are 13 residues in the CDR3. CDR1 and CDR2 from the germline V gene are WSHSY and SAAADI. CDR3 region: CASSEGDRGYAFF. In DNA, the CDR3 is TGCGCCAGCAGTGAAGGGGACAGGGGATATGCTTTCTTT.

V is TRBV27 and J is TRBJ1-2, with D possibly being TRBD1 (5 bases). Trimming stripped 0 bases from V and 4 bases from J, with 9 bases between. The CDR3 spans 14 residues. Germline V gives CDR1 MNHEY, CDR2 SMNVEV (reference sequence). The CDR3 protein is CASSLSPGIYGYTF. The CDR3 DNA is TGTGCCAGCAGTTTATCGCCAGGGATCTATGGCTACACCTTC.

The rearrangement uses TRBV5-1 and TRBJ1-2; no clear D. CDR3 length equals 13 residues. Deletions cut 5 bases from V and 2 bases from J, with 10 bases between. The germline gives CDR1 SGHRS, CDR2 YFSETQ. The CDR3 bases are TGCGCCAGCAGTGAGGAGGGAAACTATGGCTACACCTTC. Translated, it gives CASSEEGNYGYTF.

The J gene is TRBJ1-2, the V gene TRBV10-2; D perhaps matches TRBD1 (6 bases). This CDR3 contains 13 residues. Germline-derived CDR1 and CDR2 are WSHSY and SAAADI. V lost 0 bases, J lost 8 bases, and 10 bases lay in between. CDR3 residues: CASSESTGIGYTF. The CDR3 coding sequence is TGCGCCAGCAGTGAGTCGACAGGTATCGGCTACACCTTC.